This T cell receptor (beta chain) was profiled in a study of response to subunit inactivated influenza vaccine. Study conclusions and caveats: The authors put forward the suggestion that each seasonal influenza vaccination may bring in only a limited number of new T cells.

TCRdb reprocessed the RT-PCR reads via MiXCR and lists one record per CDR3 protein. The table shows about 650,000 distinct CDR3 sequences, with around 14% occurring only once. Looked up from germline, CDR1 is SEHNR and CDR2 is FQNEAQ (reference sequence). Losses at the gene ends were 8 bases for V and 4 bases for J; bases not matched to a gene: 2. The CDR3 has 12 residues. For this clonotype: Antigen specificity is unknown.

The receptor's source is a man aged 45-65 years who received an inactivated influenza vaccine. V and J are TRBV7-9 and TRBJ2-3; the match to TRBD2 covers 8 bases. The sequencing used PBMCs from blood, collected approximately 13 days after vaccination. The CDR3 here is CASVGGADTQYF. The CDR3 bases are TGTGCCAGCGTCGGGGGGGCAGATACGCAGTATTTT. The full variable domain, completed using reference TRBV7-9 and TRBJ2-3, is DTGVSQNPRHKITKRGQNVTFRCDPISEHNRLYWYRQTLGQGPEFLTYFQNEAQLEKSRLLSDRFSAERPKGSFSTLEIQRTEQGDSAMYLCASVGGADTQYFGPGTRLTVL.